The next 27 T cell receptor beta chains were all read from a single sample in a study of cytomegalovirus exposure and HLA in healthy donors. Profiling relied on immunoSEQ multiplex PCR, and the TCRdb table lists in-frame clones only, not all of them. The table has tens of thousands of clones, 85% to 95% seen once. Source material: PBMCs. Source of these receptors: a man between 18 and 29 years old in good health and CMV-seropositive.

This clone was seen more than once but under ten times. This chain joins TRBV19 and TRBJ1-5, with 11 bases aligning to TRBD1. Germline values: CDR1 LNHDA, CDR2 SQIVND (reference sequence). With 5 bases clipped from V and 2 bases from J, the junction kept 11 bases outside the gene matches. The CDR3 is made up of 18 amino acids. CDR3 sequence (DNA): TGTGCCAGTAGTCTGGGGACAGGGGGGAATATGGGCAATCAGCCCCAGCATTTT. This codes for CASSLGTGGNMGNQPQHF.

This sequence joins TRBV6-6 and TRBJ2-7, with TRBD2 identical over 7 bases. Germline V gives CDR1 MNHNY, CDR2 SVGAGI (reference sequence). This CDR3 region has 14 residues. The J segment lost 6 bases and the V segment lost 7 bases, leaving 12 bases of the junction unmatched. CDR3 in amino acids: CASNRGSPGSEQYF. The DNA of the CDR3 is TGTGCCAGCAACCGCGGGAGCCCCGGGAGCGAGCAGTACTTC.

This chain connects TRBV28 to TRBJ1-2; perhaps TRBD1 as D (6 bases). Germline values: CDR1 MDHEN, CDR2 SYDVKM. V lost 11 bases and J lost 4, with 8 bases in between. The CDR3 sequence is 10 residues long. The DNA of the CDR3 is TGTGCCGCGGGGGCCTATGGCTACACCTTC. This gives the protein CAAGAYGYTF.

The CDR3 bases are TGTGCCAGCAGTTCCCCGACTAGCGGGAGCTCCTACGAGCAGTACTTC. Translation gives CASSSPTSGSSYEQYF. The gene calls are TRBV28 and TRBJ2-7; 12 bases map to TRBD2. V lost 4 bases to trimming and J lost 0 bases; unmatched junction nucleotides: 4. CDR3 length equals 16 residues. Per the germline V gene, CDR1 is MDHEN and CDR2 is SYDVKM.

The chain links TRBV28 to TRBJ1-5, with TRBD1 matching 8 bases. The CDR3 runs 16 residues. Germline trimming cut 11 bases from V and 2 bases from J; bases unmatched to any gene: 14. CDR1 MDHEN and CDR2 SYDVKM come from the germline V gene. The CDR3 loop is CAGGERRGHGNQPQHF. The CDR3 DNA reads TGTGCCGGAGGAGAACGCAGGGGGCATGGCAATCAGCCCCAGCATTTT.

This chain links TRBV19 with TRBJ2-2, with 9 bases matching TRBD2. Trimming removed 4 bases from V and 5 bases from J; junction bases left unmatched: 5. Germline V gene data show CDR1 as LNHDA and CDR2 as SQIVND (reference sequence). The CDR3 is made up of 15 amino acids. The chain's CDR3 is CASSSGRVPTGELFF. Here the CDR3 DNA reads TGTGCCAGTAGTAGCGGGAGGGTACCTACCGGGGAGCTGTTTTTT.

The chain couples TRBV5-6 to TRBJ2-5; no clear D. The length of the CDR3 is 12 residues. CDR1 and CDR2 from the germline V gene are SGHDT and YYEEEE. The V gene lost 7 bases and the J gene lost 5 bases, with 12 bases spanning the gap. CDR3 bases: TGTGCCAGCTCCCGAGGTGGGGAGACCCAGTACTTC. It yields the protein CASSRGGETQYF.

The J gene is TRBJ2-7, the V gene TRBV19; 9 nucleotides match TRBD1. Germline V gene sequence: CDR1 LNHDA, CDR2 SQIVND (reference sequence). CDR3 length: 15 amino acids. The J segment lost 4 bases and the V segment lost 3 bases, leaving 7 bases of the junction unmatched. CDR3 loop: CASSIRTGELYEQYF. The CDR3 DNA is TGTGCCAGTAGTATCCGGACAGGGGAACTATACGAGCAGTACTTC.

This rearrangement joins TRBV28 to TRBJ2-7; TRBD1 matches 9 bases. CDR1 is MDHEN and CDR2 is SYDVKM in the germline V gene. The CDR3 is 15 residues long. Germline trimming cut 6 bases from V and 4 bases from J; bases unmatched to any gene: 10. The CDR3 DNA reads as TGTGCCAGCAGCTATGGGGACAGGGATCTTTACGAGCAGTACTTC. Translated, it gives CASSYGDRDLYEQYF. The full variable domain, in which reference TRBV28 and TRBJ2-7 provide the parts outside the CDR3, is DVKVTQSSRYLVKRTGEKVFLECVQDMDHENMFWYRQDPGLGLRLIYFSYDVKMKEKGDIPEGYSVSREKKERFSLILESASTNQTSMYLCASSYGDRDLYEQYFGPGTRLTVT.

This rearrangement joins TRBV29-1 to TRBJ2-7; 10 bases fit TRBD2. The CDR3 contains 14 residues. V gave up 0 bases and J gave up 3 bases; unmatched junction bases: 2. Germline CDR1 reads SQVTM; CDR2 reads ANQGSEA. CDR3 loop: CSVEEAGGLYEQYF. DNA of the CDR3: TGCAGCGTTGAAGAAGCGGGAGGGCTCTACGAGCAGTACTTC.

The chain carries TRBV5-1 and TRBJ2-2, with 9 bases that match TRBD1. In germline, CDR1 is SGHRS, CDR2 YFSETQ. V lost 3 bases and J lost 6; bases outside the gene matches: 9. This CDR3 region has 16 residues. CDR3 protein: CASSYSITGGSGELFF. Here the CDR3 DNA reads TGCGCCAGCAGCTATTCTATAACAGGGGGCTCCGGGGAGCTGTTTTTT.

The chain has TRBV19 and TRBJ1-1; 7 bases are a match to TRBD1. The germline gives CDR1 LNHDA, CDR2 SQIVND (reference sequence). The CDR3 contains 12 residues. The V gene end was trimmed by 6 bases and the J gene end by 7 bases; junction bases not matched to a gene: 5. The CDR3 nucleotides are TGTGCCAGTAGGCAGGGGGAGGTTGAAGCTTTCTTT. Its protein product is CASRQGEVEAFF. Drawing the rest from reference TRBV19 and TRBJ1-1, the complete variable domain is DGGITQSPKYLFRKEGQNVTLSCEQNLNHDAMYWYRQDPGQGLRLIYYSQIVNDFQKGDIAEGYSVSREKKESFPLTVTSAQKNPTAFYLCASRQGEVEAFFGQGTRLTVV.

This chain links TRBV6-5 with TRBJ2-1; D is perhaps TRBD2 (6 bases). The V end lost 6 bases, the J end lost 6 bases, and 9 bases lay between the germline ends. The CDR3 totals 12 residues. The germline gives CDR1 MNHEY, CDR2 SVGAGI. This chain's CDR3 is CASSYSGNEQFF. CDR3 in DNA: TGTGCCAGCAGCTATAGCGGCAATGAGCAGTTCTTC.

This chain links TRBV6-5 with TRBJ2-2, with a possible D match to TRBD1 (5 bases). Trimming shortened V by 0 bases and J by 3 bases, and 11 bases separated the two germline ends. The germline gives CDR1 MNHEY, CDR2 SVGAGI. The CDR3 runs to 16 residues. The CDR3: CASSYSGDLHTGELFF. DNA of the CDR3: TGTGCCAGCAGTTACTCAGGGGATTTGCACACCGGGGAGCTGTTTTTT.

V usage is TRBV7-2 and J usage is TRBJ2-3, with 7 bases matching TRBD1. Germline CDR1 reads SGHTA; CDR2 reads FQGNSA. The CDR3 covers 15 residues. The V gene end was trimmed by 6 bases and the J gene end by 4 bases; junction bases not matched to a gene: 10. The CDR3 DNA reads TGTGCCAGCAGAAATAGACAGGGCAGGTCAGATACGCAGTATTTT. As protein: CASRNRQGRSDTQYF.

The genes are TRBV28 and TRBJ2-5; TRBD1 matches 10 bases. Trimming removed 4 bases from V and 5 bases from J; junction bases left unmatched: 16. The germline V gene has CDR1 MDHEN and CDR2 SYDVKM. This CDR3 comprises 18 residues. CDR3 sequence: CASSSTTSRDRGRETQYF. In DNA form, the CDR3 reads TGTGCCAGCAGTTCCACGACCTCCAGAGACAGGGGGCGGGAGACCCAGTACTTC.

The chain links TRBV29-1 to TRBJ1-1, with 7 bases lining up with TRBD1. Germline-derived CDR1 and CDR2 are SQVTM and ANQGSEA. V gave up 4 bases and J gave up 4 bases; unmatched junction bases: 6. This CDR3 is built from 13 residues. The CDR3 DNA is TGCAGCGTTGTGGGACAGAGTATCACTGAAGCTTTCTTT. Residues: CSVVGQSITEAFF.

The CDR3 sequence is CASSYGQGWVAGHLTDTQYF. The CDR3 DNA is TGTGCCAGCAGCTATGGACAGGGGTGGGTAGCGGGGCACCTCACAGATACGCAGTATTTT. The rearrangement links TRBV7-3 to TRBJ2-3, with D perhaps matching TRBD1 (9 bases). The CDR3 sequence is 20 residues long. Deletions cut 4 bases from V and 2 bases from J, with 28 bases between. Germline V gene sequence: CDR1 SGHTA, CDR2 FQGTGA.

This clone was seen only once. V gene TRBV6-5 combines with J gene TRBJ2-5; 10 bases fit TRBD2. This CDR3 comprises 15 residues. Per germline, CDR1 MNHEY and CDR2 SVGAGI. Trimming cost V 0 bases and J 5 bases; bases outside gene matches: 3. CDR3 amino acids: CASSYSEAGGETQYF. CDR3 DNA sequence: TGTGCCAGCAGTTACTCGGAAGCGGGAGGGGAGACCCAGTACTTC.

This chain joins TRBV7-9 and TRBJ2-2, with TRBD1 matching over 9 bases. The junction had 8 bases not matched to a gene; V was cut back by 2 bases and J by 4 bases. The CDR3 runs 17 residues. Per the germline V gene, CDR1 is SEHNR and CDR2 is FQNEAQ (reference sequence). The CDR3 is CASSLLRGQGATGELFF. The CDR3 DNA reads as TGTGCCAGCAGCTTATTAAGGGGACAGGGTGCCACCGGGGAGCTGTTTTTT.

The chain combines TRBV29-1 with TRBJ2-5, with TRBD1 matching over 7 bases. V shed 6 bases, J shed 1 base, and the junction held 8 bases outside the gene matches. CDR1 and CDR2 from the germline V gene are SQVTM and ANQGSEA. This CDR3 region has 14 residues. The CDR3 bases are TGCAGCGTCATTCCGACAGGGTCCCAAGAGACCCAGTACTTC. Its translation is CSVIPTGSQETQYF.

This sequence joins TRBV15 and TRBJ1-5, with 9 bases identical to TRBD1. The CDR3 consists of 15 residues. After removal of 0 bases from V and 6 bases from J, the junction contained 3 bases not matched to a gene. Germline values: CDR1 LNHNV, CDR2 YYDKDF (reference sequence). DNA of the CDR3: TGTGCCACCAGCAGAGATGACAGGGGGGGTCAGCCCCAGCATTTT. This codes for CATSRDDRGGQPQHF.

The chain combines TRBV4-1 with TRBJ2-5, with D perhaps matching TRBD2 (7 bases). The CDR3 has 16 residues. V was pared by 6 bases and J by 1 base, with 18 bases between. Germline CDR1 is MGHRA and CDR2 is YSYEKL. CDR3 coding DNA: TGCGCCAGCAGTCCAATCGCGGGGGCGGTCCAAGAGACCCAGTACTTC. Protein product: CASSPIAGAVQETQYF.

The CDR3 protein is CASSGDSLNEKLFF. In DNA, the CDR3 is TGTGCCAGCAGTGGGGACAGTCTTAATGAAAAACTGTTTTTT. The gene calls are TRBV28 and TRBJ1-4; TRBD1 agrees at 7 bases. Trimming removed 5 bases from V and 4 bases from J; junction bases left unmatched: 4. The germline V gene encodes CDR1 MDHEN and CDR2 SYDVKM. CDR3 size: 14 residues.

The chain recombines TRBV5-6 with TRBJ1-1; D possibly corresponds to TRBD1 (5 bases). CDR3 length: 12 residues. The V and J ends lost 4 bases and 8 bases respectively, with 12 bases between them. CDR1 and CDR2 (germline): SGHDT, YYEEEE. The CDR3 protein is CASSPARAEAFF. DNA of the CDR3: TGTGCCAGCAGCCCCGCCAGGGCAGAAGCTTTCTTT.

The chain couples TRBV13 to TRBJ2-3; D gene unclear. The V end was cut by 5 bases, the J end by 3 bases, with 9 bases between. The germline V gene encodes CDR1 PRHDT and CDR2 FYEKMQ (reference sequence). The length of the CDR3 is 13 residues. CDR3 bases: TGTGCCAGCAGCCTCTCCGGGACAGATACGCAGTATTTT. Translation gives CASSLSGTDTQYF. Full variable domain (remainder filled in from reference TRBV13 and TRBJ2-3): AAGVIQSPRHLIKEKRETATLKCYPIPRHDTVYWYQQGPGQDPQFLISFYEKMQSDKGSIPDRFSAQQFSDYHSELNMSSLELGDSALYFCASSLSGTDTQYFGPGTRLTVL.

The V and J genes are TRBV5-6 and TRBJ2-3; no reliable D call. The V gene lost 0 bases and the J gene lost 0 bases, with 8 bases spanning the gap. The CDR3 spans 15 residues. Per germline, CDR1 SGHDT and CDR2 YYEEEE. The CDR3 region is CASSLGLQSTDTQYF. CDR3 DNA sequence: TGTGCCAGCAGCTTGGGTCTACAGAGCACAGATACGCAGTATTTT.